This TCR beta chain was documented in a study of blood T cell repertoires in COVID-19. The overall study: COVID-19 samples collected from the United States, Italy and Spain covered acute and convalescent phases. PBMCs, B-cell-depleted T cells, or T cells were the source of the cDNA or gDNA that made up the material.

CDR1 is SGDLS and CDR2 is YYNGEE in the germline V gene. The CDR3 is 16 residues long. V was trimmed by 4 bases and J by 8 bases, leaving 22 bases between them. As processed by the authors: Amplification of reference gene primers provided the estimated nucleated cell counts. Generated by immunoSEQ multiplex PCR, the TCRdb table keeps only in-frame clones and is missing some. The V and J calls and clone size are taken from that table; D and trimming were inferred from the DNA. The data contain 210,000 or so clones, around 80% of them singletons. The sequencing sample was made of peripheral blood. J is TRBJ2-1 and V is TRBV9, with D tentatively TRBD2 (6 bases). This clonotype was sampled from a woman of 80 years or more with active or convalescent COVID-19. The CDR3 sequence is CASSLRVGNGGDEQFF. The CDR3 region has the DNA TGTGCCAGCAGCCTGAGGGTGGGAAACGGAGGGGATGAGCAGTTCTTC. Based on the CDR3 plus reference TRBV9 and TRBJ2-1, the full variable domain is DSGVTQTPKHLITATGQRVTLRCSPRSGDLSVYWYQQSLDQGLQFLIQYYNGEERAKGNILERFSAQQFPDLHSELNLSSLELGDSALYFCASSLRVGNGGDEQFFGPGTRLTVL.